The entry below describes one TCR beta chain. Antigen: not known. This sample is part of a study of shared clonotypes between healthy human individuals. Overall study: Plates per donor: three CD4 naive, three CD4 memory, two CD8 naive, one CD8 memory. Overall study results and limits: Even with large depth, rarefaction showed that sorted-subset sequencing was incomplete. It was the few donors that limited the genetic and exposure-history diversity represented.

Across several immunoSEQ plates, the genomic DNA of each subset was split evenly. The data were produced by immunoSEQ multiplex PCR, yet TCRdb's version contains in-frame clones alone and is incomplete. The sample carries around 2,000,000 clones, roughly 91% recorded once. Naivety among CD8 cells was defined by CD45RO negativity and positive CCR7 selection, thereby excluding terminally differentiated effector memory CD45RA+ cells. Germline V CDR1 and CDR2: KGHSH, LQKENI. The CDR3 totals 15 residues. Trimming left V 0 bases short and J 6 bases short, with 12 bases between. The chain employs TRBV18 and TRBJ2-4; D unclear. This TCR came from a man between 18 and 29 years old in good health. Some clones in this sample may be carry-over from other donors' samples. The sequencing input was naive CD8+ T cells from PBMCs. The DNA for the CDR3 is TGTGCCAGCTCACCACCTGACTTGAACAGAAACATTCAGTACTTC. This encodes CASSPPDLNRNIQYF.